This entry lists 13 T cell receptor beta chains sequenced from one sample in a study of shared clonotypes between healthy human individuals. Assay: immunoSEQ multiplex PCR; the TCRdb copy retains only in-frame clones and omits some. The data show around 1.1 million clones, 78% seen once. The specimen was memory CD4+ T cells from PBMCs. Described subset: CD45RA-negative fraction. Source of these receptors: a man younger than 35 in good health. Some clones in this sample may be carry-over from other donors' samples.

The J gene is TRBJ1-4, the V gene TRBV28, with D possibly matching TRBD1 (5 bases). V was clipped by 10 bases and J by 5 bases, with 14 bases between them. The germline gives CDR1 MDHEN, CDR2 SYDVKM. The CDR3 runs 13 residues. CDR3 nucleotides: TGTGCCACACAGGTTCCAGCGAATGAAAAACTGTTTTTT. Translating gives CATQVPANEKLFF.

This chain joins TRBV5-1 and TRBJ1-1; perhaps TRBD1 as D (6 bases). Germline V gene lookup returns CDR1 SGHRS and CDR2 YFSETQ. The length of the CDR3 is 14 residues. V lost 0 bases and J 5 bases, leaving 11 bases between the germline ends. The CDR3 DNA follows: TGCGCCAGCAGCTTGGACAGGGCTAGTACTGAAGCTTTCTTT. Translation gives CASSLDRASTEAFF. Variable domain in full (rest from reference TRBV5-1 and TRBJ1-1): KAGVTQTPRYLIKTRGQQVTLSCSPISGHRSVSWYQQTPGQGLQFLFEYFSETQRNKGNFPGRFSGRQFSNSRSEMNVSTLELGDSALYLCASSLDRASTEAFFGQGTRLTVV.

V is TRBV18 and J is TRBJ2-7, with a weak D call TRBD1 (5 bases). CDR3 length: 15 residues. V lost 5 bases, J lost 7 bases, and 21 bases lay in between. Germline CDR1 and CDR2: KGHSH and LQKENI. The CDR3 coding sequence is TGTGCCAGCTCAGGCCCGACAGTTCCGACCGGGGAGCAGTACTTC. Protein: CASSGPTVPTGEQYF.

The rearrangement uses TRBV18 and TRBJ1-1; 9 nucleotides align to TRBD1. CDR1 is KGHSH, CDR2 LQKENI, per germline. The V gene end was trimmed by 3 bases and the J gene end by 4 bases; junction bases not matched to a gene: 3. The CDR3 totals 14 residues. This CDR3 reads CASSPSQGATEAFF. The CDR3 DNA reads as TGTGCCAGCTCACCTTCACAGGGGGCCACTGAAGCTTTCTTT.

J is TRBJ2-2 and V is TRBV5-1, with TRBD2 as a possible D gene (6 bases). The CDR3 covers 15 residues. The V and J ends lost 4 bases and 3 bases respectively, with 13 bases between them. Germline assignment: CDR1 SGHRS and CDR2 YFSETQ. CDR3 nucleotides: TGCGCCAGCAGCCCTAGGGACTGGGACACCGGGGAGCTGTTTTTT. This translates into CASSPRDWDTGELFF. Looking up the rest from reference TRBV5-1 and TRBJ2-2 gives the full variable domain: KAGVTQTPRYLIKTRGQQVTLSCSPISGHRSVSWYQQTPGQGLQFLFEYFSETQRNKGNFPGRFSGRQFSNSRSEMNVSTLELGDSALYLCASSPRDWDTGELFFGEGSRLTVL.

The genes are TRBV4-1 and TRBJ2-2, with D tentatively TRBD1 (7 bases). Trimming removed 2 bases from V and 4 bases from J, with 17 bases in between. The CDR3 has 17 amino acids. CDR1 is MGHRA and CDR2 is YSYEKL in the germline V gene. The CDR3 loop reads CASSQHVRRGLTGELFF. CDR3 nucleotides: TGCGCCAGCAGCCAACACGTTCGGAGGGGGCTCACCGGGGAGCTGTTTTTT.

The genes are TRBV12-5 and TRBJ1-2; 8 nucleotides line up with TRBD1. Trimming at V came to 2 bases and at J to 8 bases, leaving 10 bases not matched to a gene. Germline V lookup: CDR1 LGHNT, CDR2 FRNRAP. The CDR3 is 15 amino acids. The CDR3 loop is CASGLSGQGGLGYTF. Written as DNA, the CDR3 is TGTGCTAGTGGTTTGTCCGGACAGGGAGGTTTAGGCTACACCTTC.

V and J are TRBV5-4 and TRBJ2-3, with 8 bases identical to TRBD2. The germline CDR1 and CDR2 sequences are SGHNT and YYREEE (reference sequence). V lost 6 bases and J lost 4; bases outside the gene matches: 10. This CDR3 is built from 15 residues. The CDR3 here is CASTLGRGRPDTQYF. The DNA for the CDR3 is TGTGCCAGCACCCTTGGCCGCGGGAGGCCAGATACGCAGTATTTT.

Worth noting for this clone: A read error is likely here: a far larger clone is one base away. The sample contains more than one DNA sequence encoding this CDR3. This chain connects TRBV30 to TRBJ1-4; D might be TRBD1 (5 bases). Germline V gene lookup returns CDR1 GTSNPN and CDR2 SVGIG (reference sequence). The CDR3 is made up of 15 amino acids. V gave up 3 bases and J gave up 8 bases, with 19 bases separating them. Here the CDR3 reads CAWSVLRARGEKLFF. The CDR3 region has the DNA TGTGCCTGGAGCGTACTCAGGGCGAGGGGCGAAAAACTGTTTTTT.

This clone came up once. V gene TRBV5-1 combines with J gene TRBJ1-2; D unclear. CDR1 and CDR2 (germline): SGHRS, YFSETQ. Trimming took 3 bases from V and 5 from J, leaving 17 bases between them. The CDR3 totals 15 residues. CDR3 amino acids: CASSSGVGRSYGYTF. The DNA of the CDR3 is TGCGCCAGCAGCTCTGGAGTGGGCAGGTCGTATGGCTACACCTTC.

The chain carries TRBV5-1 and TRBJ2-3, with TRBD2 as a possible D gene (6 bases). The CDR3 loop spans 16 amino acids. Trimming left V 0 bases short and J 6 bases short, with 17 bases between. Germline CDR1 SGHRS, CDR2 YFSETQ. The CDR3 loop is CASSLGVPTEGDTQYF. Here the CDR3 DNA reads TGCGCCAGCAGCTTGGGTGTCCCTACGGAGGGGGATACGCAGTATTTT.

A single count supports this clone. The chain couples TRBV18 to TRBJ1-2; D gene ambiguous. Trimming took 3 bases from V and 2 from J, leaving 7 bases between them. The germline V gene has CDR1 KGHSH and CDR2 LQKENI. The CDR3 runs 13 residues. The CDR3 loop is CASSPEMNYGYTF. The CDR3 nucleotides read TGTGCCAGCTCACCGGAAATGAACTATGGCTACACCTTC.

The CDR3 here is CASSTSTGGEQYF. CDR3 sequence (DNA): TGTGCCAGCAGCACCTCGACTGGTGGCGAGCAGTACTTC. The V call is TRBV9, the J call TRBJ2-7; D not resolved. Germline V gives CDR1 SGDLS, CDR2 YYNGEE. Trimming stripped 4 bases from V and 6 bases from J, with 14 bases between. The CDR3 extends over 13 amino acids.